Each of the 30 T cell receptor beta chains below was sequenced from the same sample in a study of blood T cell repertoires in COVID-19. Sequenced by immunoSEQ multiplex PCR; TCRdb stores in-frame clones only, minus some. The data contain some 320,000 clones, 85% of them singletons. The sample was PBMCs or T cells enriched from blood (not recorded which). The source is a woman aged 30 to 39 who had been exposed to COVID-19.

The V call is TRBV5-1, the J call TRBJ2-3; D is possibly TRBD1 (6 bases). Deletions cut 4 bases from V and 2 bases from J, with 17 bases between. The CDR3 has 16 residues. Germline CDR1 reads SGHRS; CDR2 reads YFSETQ. Here the CDR3 reads CASSPSTGTHTDTQYF. DNA of the CDR3: TGCGCCAGCAGCCCGAGTACCGGGACACACACAGATACGCAGTATTTT.

V is TRBV7-3 and J is TRBJ2-7, with 8 bases lining up with TRBD1. The CDR3 loop spans 16 amino acids. With 6 bases clipped from V and 5 bases from J, the junction kept 15 bases outside the gene matches. Germline V gene lookup returns CDR1 SGHTA and CDR2 FQGTGA. This chain's CDR3 is CASRNPVGTGQDEQYF. CDR3 nucleotides: TGTGCCAGCAGGAATCCCGTAGGGACAGGACAGGACGAGCAGTACTTC.

This clone came up a few times. CDR3 nucleotide sequence: TGTGCCAGCAGTTTACAGGGGAACGAGATTAGAGGAAACACCATATATTTT. This translates into CASSLQGNEIRGNTIYF. This chain joins TRBV27 and TRBJ1-3; the D gene is possibly TRBD1 (6 bases). V lost 2 bases, J lost 4 bases, and 18 bases lay in between. Germline CDR1 is MNHEY and CDR2 is SMNVEV (reference sequence). The CDR3 length is 17 residues.

The chain has TRBV19 and TRBJ1-2; D is uncertain. Per germline, CDR1 LNHDA and CDR2 SQIVND (reference sequence). The CDR3 runs 13 residues. V dropped 5 bases and J dropped 7 bases, with 14 bases sitting between them. CDR3 DNA: TGTGCCAGTAGTTTAGGGAGGGCGGCTGGCTACACCTTC. Residues: CASSLGRAAGYTF.

The chain is built from TRBV2 and TRBJ2-3; 7 bases agree with TRBD1. The CDR3 length is 16 residues. Trimming took 6 bases from V and 2 from J; bases not matched to a gene: 11. Germline V gives CDR1 SNHLY, CDR2 FYNNEI. The CDR3, as DNA: TGTGCCAGCAGATTCGACAGGGTCCTTTTCACAGATACGCAGTATTTT. It yields the protein CASRFDRVLFTDTQYF.

This clone was detected only a few times. The rearrangement links TRBV5-6 to TRBJ2-7, with a weak D call TRBD2 (5 bases). The V end lost 3 bases, the J end lost 3 bases, and 7 bases lay between the germline ends. The germline V gene encodes CDR1 SGHDT and CDR2 YYEEEE. This CDR3 spans 12 amino acids. The CDR3 loop reads CASSSSGYEQYF. CDR3 bases: TGTGCCAGCAGCTCGAGCGGCTACGAGCAGTACTTC.

J is TRBJ2-7 and V is TRBV27; TRBD1 agrees at 7 bases. Germline CDR1 MNHEY, CDR2 SMNVEV (reference sequence). Trimming cost V 3 bases and J 2 bases; bases outside gene matches: 4. The CDR3 is 14 residues long. The CDR3 here is CASSLDRRAYEQYF. In DNA form, the CDR3 reads TGTGCCAGCAGTTTGGACAGGCGCGCCTACGAGCAGTACTTC.

CDR3 DNA sequence: TGTGCCAGTAGTACGGGGGGCCCTAGCACAGATACGCAGTATTTT. Translated, it gives CASSTGGPSTDTQYF. The chain has TRBV19 and TRBJ2-3; a possible D gene is TRBD2 (7 bases). V lost 4 bases, J lost 0 bases, and 11 bases lay in between. This CDR3 has 15 amino acids. Per the germline V gene, CDR1 is LNHDA and CDR2 is SQIVND (reference sequence).

The chain uses TRBV28 and TRBJ1-1; 9 bases match TRBD1. Unmatched junction bases numbered 9, after V lost 5 bases and J lost 5 bases. Per the germline V gene, CDR1 is MDHEN and CDR2 is SYDVKM. This CDR3 is 15 amino acids long. The CDR3 nucleotides are TGTGCCAGCAGTCCAGGACAGGGGAAAAGGACTGAAGCTTTCTTT. Its translation is CASSPGQGKRTEAFF.

The V gene is TRBV7-9, the J gene TRBJ2-7; D perhaps matches TRBD1 (6 bases). Per the germline V gene, CDR1 is SEHNR and CDR2 is FQNEAQ (reference sequence). This CDR3 is 16 amino acids long. The V gene lost 5 bases and the J gene lost 2 bases, with 19 bases spanning the gap. The CDR3 sequence: CASSQDIGRGAYEQYF. The DNA of the CDR3 is TGTGCCAGCAGCCAAGATATCGGCAGGGGAGCCTACGAGCAGTACTTC. Looking up the rest from reference TRBV7-9 and TRBJ2-7 gives the full variable domain: DTGVSQNPRHKITKRGQNVTFRCDPISEHNRLYWYRQTLGQGPEFLTYFQNEAQLEKSRLLSDRFSAERPKGSFSTLEIQRTEQGDSAMYLCASSQDIGRGAYEQYFGPGTRLTVT.

The sample holds one count of this clone. This chain links TRBV7-8 with TRBJ1-1; D call uncertain. The V gene's germline CDR1 is SGHVS and CDR2 FQNEAQ. Trimming took off 3 bases at V and 2 bases at J, with 10 bases between the two ends. The CDR3 is 14 amino acids. The CDR3 here is CASSFFSINTEAFF. The CDR3 region has the DNA TGTGCCAGCAGCTTCTTTAGTATTAACACTGAAGCTTTCTTT.

The CDR3 nucleotides read TGCGCCAGCAGCGAGGGGACTAGCGGAGTTCAAGAGACCCAGTACTTC. Translated: CASSEGTSGVQETQYF. The rearrangement uses TRBV10-1 and TRBJ2-5, with TRBD2 matching 11 bases. Trimming took 6 bases from V and 2 from J; bases not matched to a gene: 8. The CDR3 sequence is 16 residues long. The V gene's germline CDR1 is WNHNN and CDR2 SYGVQD (reference sequence).

The chain employs TRBV28 and TRBJ1-1; possibly TRBD1 for D (5 bases). This CDR3 has 13 amino acids. CDR1 and CDR2 from the germline V gene are MDHEN and SYDVKM. The ends were cut back, 10 bases at V and 5 bases at J, with 17 bases in the middle. In nucleotides, the CDR3 is TGTGCCACGGGGGGGTATATGGGTACTGAAGCTTTCTTT. As protein: CATGGYMGTEAFF.

V and J are TRBV6-5 and TRBJ1-2; TRBD1 might be the D (5 bases). This CDR3 has 13 amino acids. V was pared by 6 bases and J by 4 bases, with 12 bases between. Germline-derived CDR1 and CDR2 are MNHEY and SVGAGI. As DNA, the CDR3 is TGTGCCAGCAGGAGGACATCCAGCTATGGCTACACCTTC. It codes for CASRRTSSYGYTF.

V gene TRBV5-1 combines with J gene TRBJ1-1; D remains unclear. The CDR3 spans 14 residues. Germline CDR1 SGHRS, CDR2 YFSETQ. V was cut by 6 bases and J by 4 bases, with 16 bases left in between. The CDR3 region is CASNYGSEVTEAFF. The CDR3 DNA reads as TGCGCCAGCAACTACGGGTCAGAGGTCACTGAAGCTTTCTTT.

The chain combines TRBV28 with TRBJ1-1, with 8 bases aligning to TRBD1. The germline CDR1 and CDR2 sequences are MDHEN and SYDVKM. This CDR3 comprises 14 residues. The J segment lost 6 bases and the V segment lost 6 bases, leaving 9 bases of the junction unmatched. The CDR3 nucleotides are TGTGCCAGCAGAGGACAGGGTCGGTCGTCTGAAGCTTTCTTT. As protein: CASRGQGRSSEAFF.

V usage is TRBV7-8 and J usage is TRBJ1-2, with 10 bases that match TRBD1. Germline V CDR1 and CDR2: SGHVS, FQNEAQ. The CDR3 has 15 amino acids. V lost 2 bases, J lost 7 bases, and 7 bases stayed unmatched. The CDR3 DNA sequence: TGTGCCAGCAGCTTATCGACCGGGACAGGGGTTGGCTACACCTTC. It translates to CASSLSTGTGVGYTF. Combining the CDR3 with reference TRBV7-8 and TRBJ1-2 gives the whole variable domain GAGVSQSPRYKVAKRGQDVALRCDPISGHVSLFWYQQALGQGPEFLTYFQNEAQLDKSGLPSDRFFAERPEGSVSTLKIQRTQQEDSAVYLCASSLSTGTGVGYTFGSGTRLTVV.

The chain carries TRBV6-6 and TRBJ2-7, with D possibly TRBD2 on 5 matching bases. Trimming took 5 bases from V and 7 from J, leaving 18 bases between them. CDR1 MNHNY and CDR2 SVGAGI come from the germline V gene (reference sequence). CDR3 length: 14 amino acids. The CDR3 DNA is TGTGCCAGCAGTCCCCGGGCAGAATCGGGAGAGCAGTACTTC. Translated: CASSPRAESGEQYF.

V and J are TRBV7-9 and TRBJ1-5; D call uncertain. The CDR3 spans 12 residues. Germline V gene data show CDR1 as SEHNR and CDR2 as FQNEAQ (reference sequence). Trimming removed 4 bases at V and 6 bases at J, with 7 bases between. CDR3 sequence: CASSYNSQPQHF. CDR3 DNA sequence: TGTGCCAGCAGCTATAATAGTCAGCCCCAGCATTTT.

This chain connects TRBV7-3 to TRBJ2-3; D remains ambiguous. The germline V gene has CDR1 SGHTA and CDR2 FQGTGA. Trimming stripped 3 bases from V and 1 base from J, with 5 bases between. The CDR3 sequence is 13 residues long. The CDR3 DNA reads as TGTGCCAGCAGCTTCTCGGGCACAGATACGCAGTATTTT. Encoded protein: CASSFSGTDTQYF.

V usage is TRBV6-1 and J usage is TRBJ2-2, with D possibly TRBD1 on 6 matching bases. V was pared by 3 bases and J by 4 bases, with 12 bases between. Per germline, CDR1 MNHNS and CDR2 SASEGT. This CDR3 spans 15 amino acids. The DNA of the CDR3 is TGTGCCAGCAGTGACCCGGGACAACTCACCGGGGAGCTGTTTTTT. Protein sequence: CASSDPGQLTGELFF.

This sequence joins TRBV6-1 and TRBJ2-1, with TRBD1 as a possible D gene (6 bases). The length of the CDR3 is 14 residues. Trimming took off 3 bases at V and 9 bases at J, with 15 bases between the two ends. Germline CDR1 MNHNS, CDR2 SASEGT. CDR3 region: CASSERVGRGEQFF. The CDR3 DNA follows: TGTGCCAGCAGTGAGCGAGTCGGCAGGGGTGAGCAGTTCTTC.

The genes are TRBV3-1 (or the pseudogene TRBV3-2) and TRBJ2-7; no firm D call. The CDR3 loop spans 13 amino acids. Germline V lookup: CDR1 LGHDT, CDR2 YNNKEL (reference sequence). Trimming stripped 1 base from V and 6 bases from J, with 10 bases between. DNA for the CDR3: TGTGCCAGCAGCCAAGTTTCTAGGCGCGAGCAGTACTTC. Its protein is CASSQVSRREQYF.

The genes are TRBV5-1 and TRBJ1-6, with 9 bases identical to TRBD1. The CDR3 consists of 16 residues. Looked up from germline, CDR1 is SGHRS and CDR2 is YFSETQ. V lost 3 bases to trimming and J lost 7 bases; unmatched junction nucleotides: 8. The CDR3 spells CASSSSGQGRNSPLHF. The DNA of the CDR3 is TGCGCCAGCAGCTCGAGTGGACAGGGGAGGAATTCACCCCTCCACTTT. The full variable domain, completed using reference TRBV5-1 and TRBJ1-6, is KAGVTQTPRYLIKTRGQQVTLSCSPISGHRSVSWYQQTPGQGLQFLFEYFSETQRNKGNFPGRFSGRQFSNSRSEMNVSTLELGDSALYLCASSSSGQGRNSPLHFGNGTRLTVT.

V and J are TRBV19 and TRBJ2-7; a possible D gene is TRBD1 (6 bases). The CDR3 is 14 amino acids. Germline V lookup: CDR1 LNHDA, CDR2 SQIVND (reference sequence). V lost 6 bases to trimming and J lost 0 bases, with 12 bases between them. The DNA of the CDR3 is TGTGCCAGTAGAGAACAGGGAGACTCCTACGAGCAGTACTTC. It yields the protein CASREQGDSYEQYF.

The V call is TRBV7-9, the J call TRBJ2-7; TRBD1 matches at 7 bases. Per germline, CDR1 SEHNR and CDR2 FQNEAQ (reference sequence). J gave up 5 bases and V 2 bases, and 6 bases lay outside the gene matches. The CDR3 covers 14 residues. CDR3 amino acids: CASSLLDRVNEQYF. In DNA, the CDR3 is TGTGCCAGCAGCTTATTAGACAGGGTAAACGAGCAGTACTTC. Using reference TRBV7-9 and TRBJ2-7 for the parts outside the CDR3, the full variable domain is DTGVSQNPRHKITKRGQNVTFRCDPISEHNRLYWYRQTLGQGPEFLTYFQNEAQLEKSRLLSDRFSAERPKGSFSTLEIQRTEQGDSAMYLCASSLLDRVNEQYFGPGTRLTVT.

The chain has TRBV19 and TRBJ1-1, with D possibly matching TRBD1 (5 bases). The V gene's germline CDR1 is LNHDA and CDR2 SQIVND (reference sequence). The CDR3 extends over 13 amino acids. V was cut by 1 base and J by 6 bases, with 9 bases left in between. The CDR3: CASSIARQPEAFF. Written as DNA, the CDR3 is TGTGCCAGTAGTATAGCCCGACAGCCTGAAGCTTTCTTT. The full variable domain, in which reference TRBV19 and TRBJ1-1 provide the parts outside the CDR3, is DGGITQSPKYLFRKEGQNVTLSCEQNLNHDAMYWYRQDPGQGLRLIYYSQIVNDFQKGDIAEGYSVSREKKESFPLTVTSAQKNPTAFYLCASSIARQPEAFFGQGTRLTVV.

The sample holds one count of this clone. Written as DNA, the CDR3 is TGTGCCAGCTCACCCGCGGCGGGGGGAATGGGATTGACTGAAGCTTTCTTT. Its protein is CASSPAAGGMGLTEAFF. The rearrangement uses TRBV18 and TRBJ1-1; weak D call: TRBD1 (5 bases). V lost 3 bases to trimming and J lost 5 bases, with 22 bases between them. There are 17 residues in the CDR3. CDR1 KGHSH and CDR2 LQKENI come from the germline V gene.

In this sample, this clone turned up a few times. The chain combines TRBV25-1 with TRBJ2-1; D perhaps matches TRBD2 (6 bases). The CDR3 contains 15 residues. The V gene's germline CDR1 is MGHDK and CDR2 SYGVNS. V dropped 3 bases and J dropped 7 bases, with 16 bases sitting between them. This CDR3 reads CASSDPARLGNEQFF. The CDR3 bases are TGTGCCAGCAGTGATCCCGCGAGACTAGGAAATGAGCAGTTCTTC.

The chain recombines TRBV6-5 with TRBJ1-6; TRBD1 aligns across 8 bases. Germline CDR1 and CDR2: MNHEY and SVGAGI. V was clipped by 4 bases and J by 10 bases; unmatched bases: 6. This CDR3 contains 14 residues. Here the CDR3 reads CASSSGQGKSPLHF. The CDR3 nucleotides are TGTGCCAGCAGTTCCGGACAGGGTAAATCACCCCTCCACTTT.